This TCR beta chain was profiled in a study of CD8 T cells in Susac syndrome. Random hexamers served to reverse transcribe roughly 0.45 to 1 ug RNA. The method of amplification for TCR beta CDR3 was immunoSEQ multiplex PCR, covering 54 Vbeta and 13 Jbeta. TCRdb independently ran MiXCR on the immunoSEQ multiplex PCR reads; one entry per CDR3 protein. The sample holds about 140,000 distinct CDR3 sequences, roughly 95% seen once. Sequencing of TCR beta was performed on blood CD8+ T cells and on blood CD4+ T cells. The CD8+ and CD4+ T cells were negatively isolated, with the TEMRA cells enriched by FACS. Germline CDR1 reads DFQATT; CDR2 reads SNEGSKA (reference sequence). CDR3 length: 13 residues. V trimming: 6 bases; J trimming: 2 bases; junction bases outside the gene matches: 7.

The chain recombines TRBV20-1 with TRBJ2-7, with 7 positions matching TRBD1. The source is a human donor with multiple sclerosis. The sample comprised CD4+ T cells from PBMCs. The CDR3 reads CSASPGQTYEQYF. The CDR3 DNA is TGCAGTGCCTCCCCGGGACAGACCTACGAGCAGTACTTC.